One T cell receptor beta chain is described in this entry. No cognate antigen has been identified for it. The input lacks base qualities; no much larger clone sits a single base away. Libraries came from 5' RACE. Sequenced on an Illumina HiSeq 2500. A second PCR of about 7 to 12 cycles was run with a J-beta primer mix and a sample-barcoded 5' primer. A template-switch 5' adaptor carrying 12 random nucleotides introduced a unique molecular identifier onto each TCR beta cDNA molecule. Each sample yielded at least 3 million CDR3-containing paired-end reads. First-strand cDNA synthesis was performed from all RNA using the Mint cDNA synthesis kit, with priming by a TRBC-specific oligonucleotide. All cDNA was treated with uracil-DNA glycosylase and then went through a first 18-cycle PCR with the universal primers M1SS and BC2_uni_R. In the paper's pipeline: For normalization, 1 million high-quality reads were randomly selected from each sample, with every read carrying a distinct molecular identifier. Instead of being binned into consensus sequences, reads that shared molecular identifiers were thrown out. MiTCR, set to a Q25 quality threshold and the strictest error-elimination algorithm, was used for CDR3 identification, clonotype clustering and error correction. A nonparametric unseen species model using Euler transformation provided a lower-bound estimate of total TCR beta diversity. TCRdb applied fastp at Q25 and MiXCR to the public reads, then kept only in-frame beta chains. All rows with the same CDR3 protein become a single entry with the most common DNA and genes. V and J calls and clone size were set by TCRdb, not the authors. The sample includes 800,000 or so distinct CDR3 sequences, with less than 80% observed a single time. Together, the top ten hold roughly a quarter of the sample.

The record originates from a study of blood T cells in healthy people across ages (dated by TCRdb to the mid-2010s). Regarding the study in general: In model experiments, roughly one uniquely barcoded TCR beta cDNA molecule per two T cells was captured by template switching. The study measured age-related changes in TCR beta repertoire diversity using deep sequencing normalized with unique cDNA molecular identifiers. Four age groups were formed from the donors: young (average approximately 15 years), middle-aged (around 39), aged (around 62) and long-lived (around 80). Donors of different ages were randomly distributed across sequencing lanes to avoid experimental bias. Two additional independent replicas of 1 million unique cDNA reads from the same blood draw were analyzed for two donors (one aged 18 to 29 and one aged 80 or older).

The donors were 40 or so Caucasian individuals from Russia, aged about 6 to 100 years, who were systemically healthy. Approximately 9 milliliters of peripheral blood were collected from each donor into EDTA-treated Vacutainer tubes. Ficoll-Paque density-gradient centrifugation was used to isolate PBMCs, with at least 6.5 million per sample. Trizol reagent was used to extract total RNA from PBMCs, with at least 6 micrograms per sample. For every donor, flow cytometry on a PBMC aliquot measured the percentage of naive CD45RAhigh/CD27high T cells. The research as a whole found: Observed TCR beta diversity correlated strongly with the percentage of naive T cells measured by flow cytometry. As age increased, observed TCR beta diversity per million T cells dropped in a roughly linear way, and a significant reduction was already evident by age 40. Because the CMV infection status of the donors was unknown, age-related changes in expanded clonotypes may potentially have been confounded. Because profiling used bulk unsorted PBMCs, naive and antigen-experienced compartments could not be compared conclusively. Total diversity estimates from one million sequenced T cells were considered lower bounds and underestimates. Compared with the aged group, the long-lived group had more naive CD4+ T cells, fewer expanded clones and increased TCR diversity, a pattern suggesting age selection.

The receptor comes from a man younger than 40 in good health. The sequenced material came from blood.

CDR3 reads: CSARDRGVDTIYF. The nucleotides read TGCAGTGCTAGGGACAGGGGAGTGGACACCATATATTTT. This chain joins TRBV20-1 to TRBJ1-3; 9 junctional bases match TRBD1. The CDR3 goes from the cysteine to the phenylalanine over 13 residues. CDR3 DNA only is kept here, 39 bases in frame from base 1. Ends trimmed: V by 3 bases, J by 8 bases; bases unmatched to a gene: 5. As encoded in the germline V gene (reference sequence), CDR1 is DFQATT while CDR2 is SNEGSKA.